These 11 T cell receptor beta chains share one sample of origin, sequenced in a study of cytomegalovirus exposure and HLA in healthy donors. With 60 Vbeta and 13 Jbeta primers, the PCR was carried out. The assay was immunoSEQ multiplex PCR, and TCRdb's table has in-frame clones only and misses some. The sample lists 50,000 to 65,000 clones, roughly 75% occurring once. Sequenced material: PBMCs. These receptors were collected from a woman aged 40 to 49 in good health and CMV-seropositive.

The rearrangement links TRBV5-1 to TRBJ2-1, with 7 bases matching TRBD2. Germline-derived CDR1 and CDR2 are SGHRS and YFSETQ. V lost 4 bases to trimming and J lost 10 bases; unmatched junction nucleotides: 8. The CDR3 contains 13 residues. The CDR3 loop reads CASSPAGDGEQFF. CDR3 sequence (DNA): TGCGCCAGCAGCCCGGCGGGGGACGGAGAGCAGTTCTTC.

The chain carries TRBV21-1 and TRBJ2-2; whether TRBD2, the table's D call, matches the DNA was not checked. TRBV21-1 is labeled a pseudogene. This CDR3 contains 13 residues. The CDR3 nucleotides are TGTGCCAGCAGCAAAATGAGGACCGGGGAGCTGTTTTTT. Translated: CASSKMRTGELFF.

The gene calls are TRBV7-9 and TRBJ1-2; weak D call: TRBD1 (6 bases). The germline CDR1 and CDR2 sequences are SEHNR and FQNEAQ (reference sequence). This CDR3 is built from 15 residues. With 0 bases removed from V and 4 bases from J, the gap between germline ends came to 12 bases. The CDR3 reads CASSLAGAQTYGYTF. DNA for the CDR3: TGTGCCAGCAGCTTAGCGGGGGCGCAAACCTATGGCTACACCTTC.

CDR3 sequence (DNA): TGTGCCAGCAGCGTGGACAGTCGCACTGAAGCTTTCTTT. This sequence encodes CASSVDSRTEAFF. This chain uses TRBV11-3 with TRBJ1-1, with D possibly matching TRBD1 (6 bases). The germline V gene encodes CDR1 SGHNT and CDR2 YENEEA. CDR3 length equals 13 residues. V was cut by 5 bases and J by 4 bases, with 11 bases left in between.

The chain is built from TRBV6-1 and TRBJ2-7; D gene uncertain. The CDR3 is 13 residues long. The V gene lost 1 base and the J gene lost 6 bases, with 10 bases spanning the gap. Germline CDR1 and CDR2: MNHNS and SASEGT. The CDR3 DNA is TGTGCCAGCAGTGAAGAAGACTTCGGCGAGCAGTACTTC. It translates to CASSEEDFGEQYF.

V gene TRBV7-2 combines with J gene TRBJ1-2; 8 bases agree with TRBD1. With V trimmed by 6 bases and J by 8 bases, 11 bases remained unmatched. CDR1 is SGHTA and CDR2 is FQGNSA in the germline V gene. The CDR3 sequence is 14 residues long. The CDR3 loop is CASSYQRTGIGYTF. As DNA, the CDR3 is TGTGCCAGCAGTTATCAAAGGACAGGGATAGGCTACACCTTC.

The CDR3 DNA is TGTGCCAGCAGCTGGACTAGCGGGGGGGATCGTGTAAAATACGAGCAGTACTTC. Amino acids: CASSWTSGGDRVKYEQYF. The chain joins TRBV7-2 to TRBJ2-7, with 15 bases matching TRBD2. Germline assignment: CDR1 SGHTA and CDR2 FQGNSA. The CDR3 is 18 residues long. After removal of 4 bases from V and 4 bases from J, the junction contained 11 bases not matched to a gene. Full variable domain (rest looked up from reference TRBV7-2 and TRBJ2-7): GAGVSQSPSNKVTEKGKDVELRCDPISGHTALYWYRQSLGQGLEFLIYFQGNSAPDKSGLPSDRFSAERTGGSVSTLTIQRTQQEDSAVYLCASSWTSGGDRVKYEQYFGPGTRLTVT.

The chain joins TRBV5-6 to TRBJ2-3, with 7 bases aligning to TRBD2. CDR1 SGHDT and CDR2 YYEEEE come from the germline V gene. The CDR3 length is 16 residues. The V and J ends lost 1 base and 4 bases, in that order; junction bases with no gene match: 9. This CDR3 reads CASSLWGGAPPDTQYF. In DNA form, the CDR3 reads TGTGCCAGCAGCTTGTGGGGGGGAGCTCCCCCAGATACGCAGTATTTT.

The rearrangement uses TRBV5-1 and TRBJ2-7, with a weak D call TRBD2 (7 bases). CDR3 length: 14 amino acids. Germline CDR1 SGHRS, CDR2 YFSETQ. Trimming left V 6 bases short and J 3 bases short, with 16 bases between. The DNA of the CDR3 is TGCGCCAGCAATGCGGGGGCCCCCGTCTACGAGCAGTACTTC. It codes for CASNAGAPVYEQYF.

This clone has more than one count but fewer than ten. The chain is built from TRBV5-1 and TRBJ2-1; 10 positions match TRBD2. V was pared by 4 bases and J by 7 bases, with 5 bases of the junction left unmatched. This CDR3 contains 14 residues. Germline lookup yields CDR1 SGHRS and CDR2 YFSETQ. CDR3 coding DNA: TGCGCCAGCAGCCCGACTAGCGGGTGGAATGAGCAGTTCTTC. Protein: CASSPTSGWNEQFF.

The V call is TRBV5-1, the J call TRBJ2-4; 14 positions agree with TRBD2. The CDR3 loop spans 14 amino acids. CDR1 SGHRS and CDR2 YFSETQ come from the germline V gene. V shed 3 bases, J shed 8 bases, and the junction held 1 base outside the gene matches. CDR3 sequence reads: CASSSTSGGDIQYF. CDR3 nucleotides: TGCGCCAGCAGCTCGACTAGCGGGGGGGACATTCAGTACTTC.